The source of this T cell receptor beta chain is a study of T cell responses to AZD1222 COVID-19 vaccine. The overall study: Second-dose schedules of about 4 or about 12 weeks were combined. General study results and limits: Clonal diversity may have been underestimated, and the donors were mostly white British, with more females than males.

Clones were read by immunoSEQ multiplex PCR, and TCRdb kept only the in-frame ones, dropping some. The table records tens of thousands of clones, 90% of them present only once. The CDR3 is made up of 16 amino acids. Per the germline V gene, CDR1 is SGHNT and CDR2 is YYREEE (reference sequence). With V trimmed by 6 bases and J by 0 bases, 10 bases remained unmatched. A remark on this clone: Its antigen is unknown.

The receptor was derived from an adult in good health. Sample: peripheral blood, taken on day 0 of AZD1222 vaccination. The chain combines TRBV5-4 with TRBJ2-5; 8 bases map to TRBD2. The CDR3 region is CASTPREGRYQETQYF. CDR3 nucleotides: TGTGCCAGCACCCCCCGGGAGGGGAGGTACCAAGAGACCCAGTACTTC.